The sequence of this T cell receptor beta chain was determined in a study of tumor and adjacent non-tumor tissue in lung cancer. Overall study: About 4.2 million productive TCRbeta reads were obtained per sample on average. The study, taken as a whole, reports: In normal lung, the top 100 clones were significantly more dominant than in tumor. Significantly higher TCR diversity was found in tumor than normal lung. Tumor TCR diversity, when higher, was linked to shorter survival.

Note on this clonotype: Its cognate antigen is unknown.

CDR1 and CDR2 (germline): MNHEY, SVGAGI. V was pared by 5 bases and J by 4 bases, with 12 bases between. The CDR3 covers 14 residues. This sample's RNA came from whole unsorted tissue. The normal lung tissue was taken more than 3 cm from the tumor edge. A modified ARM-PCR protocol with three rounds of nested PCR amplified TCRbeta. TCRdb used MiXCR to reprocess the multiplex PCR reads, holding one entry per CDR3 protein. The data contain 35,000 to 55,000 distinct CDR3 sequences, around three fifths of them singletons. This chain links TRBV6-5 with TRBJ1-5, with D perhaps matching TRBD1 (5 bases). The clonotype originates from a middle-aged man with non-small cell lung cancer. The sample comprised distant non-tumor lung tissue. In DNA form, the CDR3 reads TGTGCCAGCAGTAAGACAGAGAGGAATCAGCCCCAGCATTTT. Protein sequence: CASSKTERNQPQHF.